The 15 T cell receptor beta chains reported below all come from one sample, sequenced in a study of early T cells in non-severe SARS-CoV-2 infection. TCRdb fed the 5' RACE reads into MiXCR, producing one record per CDR3 protein. Among 68,000 or so distinct CDR3 sequences listed, 10% to 15% were seen once. The sample comprised whole blood. The origin of the receptors is an adult who was a healthcare worker with PCR-confirmed SARS-CoV-2 infection or an uninfected control (not recorded which).

The table lists this clonotype with many counts. The chain couples TRBV6-4 to TRBJ1-5; D might be TRBD1 (5 bases). V lost 8 bases, J lost 3 bases, and 20 bases lay in between. The CDR3 sequence is 16 residues long. Germline V lookup: CDR1 MRHNA, CDR2 SNTAGT. The CDR3 region is CASHCPTGLLNQPQHF. The CDR3 nucleotides are TGTGCCAGCCATTGTCCAACAGGTCTACTCAATCAGCCCCAGCATTTT.

This clonotype was detected many times. This rearrangement joins TRBV3-1 to TRBJ2-1; D could derive from TRBD1 or TRBD2 (5 bases each). This CDR3 has 14 residues. Trimming shortened V by 8 bases and J by 0 bases, and 11 bases separated the two germline ends. The germline V gene has CDR1 LGHDT and CDR2 YNNKEL (reference sequence). The CDR3: CASEGLSSYNEQFF. DNA for the CDR3: TGTGCCAGCGAGGGGTTGAGCTCCTACAATGAGCAGTTCTTC.

This clonotype was counted a few times. This chain's CDR3 is CASSVQGDGYTF. CDR3 DNA: TGTGCCAGTAGTGTACAGGGGGACGGCTACACCTTC. This rearrangement joins TRBV19 to TRBJ1-2, with 8 nucleotides matching TRBD1. With V trimmed by 5 bases and J by 8 bases, 4 bases remained unmatched. The CDR3 is 12 amino acids. Germline CDR1 reads LNHDA; CDR2 reads SQIVND (reference sequence).

Here the CDR3 DNA reads TGTGCCAGCACCCGCGACAGAGACTATGGCTACACCTTC. This sequence encodes CASTRDRDYGYTF. V and J are TRBV12-3 or TRBV12-4 and TRBJ1-2, with D perhaps TRBD1 (5 bases). The CDR3 totals 13 residues. V was pared by 7 bases and J by 3 bases, with 12 bases between.

This clonotype was recorded at least ten times. V usage is TRBV20-1 and J usage is TRBJ2-5; TRBD2 agrees at 12 bases. CDR3 length: 15 amino acids. Germline V gives CDR1 DFQATT, CDR2 SNEGSKA (reference sequence). V gave up 6 bases and J gave up 1 base; unmatched junction bases: 6. The CDR3 nucleotides are TGCAGTGCCCTAATGACTAGCGGGGGCCAAGAGACCCAGTACTTC. It translates to CSALMTSGGQETQYF.

This clonotype has ten or more counts. J is TRBJ2-3 and V is TRBV12-3 or TRBV12-4; D unresolved. The length of the CDR3 is 14 residues. Trimming stripped 7 bases from V and 0 bases from J, with 11 bases between. DNA of the CDR3: TGTGCCAGCACCCTGGGGTCTAGCACAGATACGCAGTATTTT. This encodes CASTLGSSTDTQYF.

This clonotype was found a few times. This chain joins TRBV6-5 and TRBJ2-7; TRBD2 agrees at 14 bases. The junction had 3 bases not matched to a gene; V was cut back by 2 bases and J by 3 bases. The CDR3 runs to 16 residues. Germline CDR1 reads MNHEY; CDR2 reads SVGAGI. For the CDR3, the DNA is TGTGCCAGCAGTTACCGACTAGCGGGGGGGCTCTACGAGCAGTACTTC. The encoded protein is CASSYRLAGGLYEQYF.

This clonotype was seen many times. This chain uses TRBV5-6 with TRBJ2-3; D gene unclear. The CDR3 runs to 13 residues. V was shortened by 5 bases and J by 6 bases, with 13 bases between the two germline ends. Looked up from germline, CDR1 is SGHDT and CDR2 is YYEEEE. The CDR3 DNA sequence: TGTGCCAGCAGACGAATACACACCGATACGCAGTATTTT. Translation gives CASRRIHTDTQYF.

This clonotype was found a few times. The V gene is TRBV7-3, the J gene TRBJ2-2, with D uncertain. This CDR3 comprises 14 residues. CDR1 is SGHTA and CDR2 is FQGTGA in the germline V gene. Trimming pared 4 bases from V and 6 bases from J, leaving 12 bases between. The CDR3 DNA reads as TGTGCCAGCAGCTCCGGACCGTCACCCGGGGAGCTGTTTTTT. This codes for CASSSGPSPGELFF.

The chain uses TRBV6-5 and TRBJ2-1; D remains ambiguous. The CDR3 loop spans 14 amino acids. V lost 2 bases and J lost 8, with 13 bases in between. Germline loops: CDR1 MNHEY, CDR2 SVGAGI. The CDR3 is CASSYSPPRDEQFF. The CDR3 DNA follows: TGTGCCAGCAGTTACAGTCCCCCAAGGGATGAGCAGTTCTTC.

In this sample, this clonotype turned up many times. This chain uses TRBV29-1 with TRBJ2-7; TRBD1 agrees at 8 bases. J gave up 5 bases and V 6 bases, and 3 bases lay outside the gene matches. The CDR3 length is 11 residues. CDR1 is SQVTM, CDR2 ANQGSEA, per germline. CDR3 nucleotide sequence: TGCAGCGTGGAGACAGGGGACGAGCAGTACTTC. Protein: CSVETGDEQYF.

The rearrangement uses TRBV5-5 and TRBJ1-5, with 7 bases lining up with TRBD1. V was clipped by 1 base and J by 7 bases; unmatched bases: 11. Germline CDR1 is SGHKS and CDR2 is YYEKEE (reference sequence). The CDR3 has 16 residues. CDR3 in DNA: TGTGCCAGCAGCTTGTCGTACAGGGGTTTTGCACAGCCCCAGCATTTT. Its translation: CASSLSYRGFAQPQHF.

The chain couples TRBV5-6 to TRBJ2-3; D not certain. Germline-derived CDR1 and CDR2 are SGHDT and YYEEEE. The V gene lost 0 bases and the J gene lost 4 bases, with 12 bases spanning the gap. CDR3 size: 15 residues. The CDR3 loop is CASSLGNLRADTQYF. In nucleotides, the CDR3 is TGTGCCAGCAGCTTGGGTAATCTCAGAGCAGATACGCAGTATTTT.

This clonotype came up a few times. The chain uses TRBV6-5 and TRBJ2-7; perhaps TRBD2 as D (6 bases). The germline V gene encodes CDR1 MNHEY and CDR2 SVGAGI. The CDR3 consists of 13 residues. V lost 9 bases and J lost 0, with 12 bases in between. In DNA form, the CDR3 reads TGTGCCAGTACACGGGGGAGCTCCTACGAGCAGTACTTC. It encodes CASTRGSSYEQYF.

The CDR3 nucleotides read TGTGCCAGCTCACCAGAAATACAGGGGAACTATGGCTACACCTTC. Amino acids: CASSPEIQGNYGYTF. The genes are TRBV18 and TRBJ1-2, with TRBD1 identical over 7 bases. There are 15 residues in the CDR3. CDR1 is KGHSH, CDR2 LQKENI, per germline. Trimming at V came to 2 bases and at J to 2 bases, leaving 5 bases not matched to a gene.